The 4 T cell receptor beta chains below come from one sample, sequenced in a study of control samples from healthy donors and cancer patients. The protocol was immunoSEQ multiplex PCR, while the TCRdb copy is restricted to in-frame clones and leaves out a portion. Of about 120,000 clones listed, 93% are singletons. Material for sequencing was blood. The receptor set was obtained from a man under 40 in good health.

This sequence joins TRBV28 and TRBJ1-4; D is unclear. Germline CDR1 and CDR2: MDHEN and SYDVKM. The CDR3 length is 12 residues. Between the trimmed V and J ends, which lost 4 bases and 5 bases, there was a span of 5 bases. The CDR3 DNA follows: TGTGCCAGCAGTTACGGAAATGAAAAACTGTTTTTT. It codes for CASSYGNEKLFF.

This rearrangement joins TRBV5-5 to TRBJ1-1, with D unclear. V was shortened by 1 base and J by 6 bases, with 4 bases between the two germline ends. Per germline, CDR1 SGHKS and CDR2 YYEKEE (reference sequence). The CDR3 runs to 11 residues. For the CDR3, the DNA is TGTGCCAGCAGCTTGACATCTGAAGCTTTCTTT. Amino acid sequence: CASSLTSEAFF. Full variable domain (outside the CDR3, taken from reference TRBV5-5 and TRBJ1-1): DAGVTQSPTHLIKTRGQQVTLRCSPISGHKSVSWYQQVLGQGPQFIFQYYEKEERGRGNFPDRFSARQFPNYSSELNVNALLLGDSALYLCASSLTSEAFFGQGTRLTVV.

The chain employs TRBV5-1 and TRBJ1-1; D may be TRBD1 (5 bases). Looked up from germline, CDR1 is SGHRS and CDR2 is YFSETQ. Deletions cut 0 bases from V and 7 bases from J, with 13 bases between. The CDR3 contains 14 residues. CDR3 nucleotide sequence: TGCGCCAGCAGCTTGGCCCGGGGACTCCGTGAAGCTTTCTTT. Translating gives CASSLARGLREAFF.

The sample holds one count of this clone. This sequence joins TRBV3-1 (or the pseudogene TRBV3-2) and TRBJ1-2; no reliable D call. Between the trimmed V and J ends, which lost 1 base and 5 bases, there was a span of 17 bases. This CDR3 comprises 16 residues. CDR1 and CDR2 from the germline V gene are LGHDT and YNNKEL (reference sequence). The CDR3 protein is CASSQVFEGHSYGYTF. The CDR3 region has the DNA TGTGCCAGCAGCCAAGTATTTGAGGGCCACTCGTATGGCTACACCTTC.